Each of the 18 T cell receptor beta chains below was sequenced from the same sample in a study of T cell responses to AZD1222 COVID-19 vaccine. Sequenced by immunoSEQ multiplex PCR; TCRdb stores in-frame clones only, minus some. The table records about 140,000 clones, 80% to 95% of them present only once. The source material was peripheral blood, sampled on day 0 of AZD1222 vaccination. The receptors were sampled from an adult in good health.

The chain employs TRBV28 and TRBJ1-5; no firm D call. Trimming took off 5 bases at V and 6 bases at J, with 20 bases between the two ends. From germline, CDR1 is MDHEN and CDR2 SYDVKM. The CDR3 covers 16 residues. CDR3 nucleotides: TGTGCCAGCAGTCTCCAAGATAGGGTTTTGGTTCAGCCCCAGCATTTT. Translating it yields CASSLQDRVLVQPQHF.

The chain links TRBV27 to TRBJ1-4; D gene uncertain. Germline V lookup: CDR1 MNHEY, CDR2 SMNVEV (reference sequence). Deletions cut 8 bases from V and 0 bases from J, with 13 bases between. The CDR3 sequence is 15 residues long. This chain's CDR3 is CASQHYGTTNEKLFF. CDR3 DNA: TGTGCCAGCCAACACTACGGGACAACTAATGAAAAACTGTTTTTT.

This rearrangement joins TRBV19 to TRBJ1-5; 12 bases fit TRBD1. V was clipped by 6 bases and J by 6 bases; unmatched bases: 3. The CDR3 is 14 amino acids. Germline CDR1 is LNHDA and CDR2 is SQIVND (reference sequence). CDR3 sequence: CASSRDRGLQPQHF. The CDR3 bases are TGTGCCAGTAGCCGGGACAGGGGGCTTCAGCCCCAGCATTTT. The variable domain in full, with the rest retrieved from reference TRBV19 and TRBJ1-5, is DGGITQSPKYLFRKEGQNVTLSCEQNLNHDAMYWYRQDPGQGLRLIYYSQIVNDFQKGDIAEGYSVSREKKESFPLTVTSAQKNPTAFYLCASSRDRGLQPQHFGDGTRLSIL.

The genes are TRBV12-5 and TRBJ1-3; the D gene is possibly TRBD1 (5 bases). The CDR3 is made up of 16 amino acids. Germline CDR1 is LGHNT and CDR2 is FRNRAP. Deletions cut 2 bases from V and 1 base from J, with 12 bases between. The CDR3 coding sequence is TGTGCTAGTGGTTTGTCCTCAGGGTCGTCTGGAAACACCATATATTTT. Amino acid sequence: CASGLSSGSSGNTIYF.

The chain recombines TRBV6-5 with TRBJ1-1; D gene uncertain. The V end was cut by 6 bases, the J end by 0 bases, with 8 bases between. CDR1 MNHEY and CDR2 SVGAGI come from the germline V gene. This CDR3 comprises 13 residues. The CDR3 here is CASRLQLNTEAFF. In DNA form, the CDR3 reads TGTGCCAGCAGGCTCCAATTGAACACTGAAGCTTTCTTT.

This sequence joins TRBV6-4 and TRBJ2-1; 7 bases fit TRBD2. Germline values: CDR1 MRHNA, CDR2 SNTAGT. The CDR3 is made up of 15 amino acids. The trim removed 8 bases at V and 7 bases at J, leaving 14 bases unmatched. CDR3 in amino acids: CASRSFRDYLNEQFF. The CDR3 coding sequence is TGTGCCAGCCGGAGCTTCCGGGACTACCTGAATGAGCAGTTCTTC.

V is TRBV3-1 (or the pseudogene TRBV3-2) and J is TRBJ2-2; 8 positions match TRBD1. Looked up from germline, CDR1 is LGHDT and CDR2 is YNNKEL (reference sequence). CDR3 length: 16 residues. V trimming: 4 bases; J trimming: 7 bases; junction bases outside the gene matches: 11. This chain's CDR3 is CASSRTLTGAIGELFF. The CDR3 DNA sequence: TGTGCCAGCAGCCGAACCCTGACAGGGGCTATCGGGGAGCTGTTTTTT.

This chain joins TRBV4-2 and TRBJ2-1; 10 bases match TRBD2. Looked up from germline, CDR1 is LGHNA and CDR2 is YNFKEQ. V lost 4 bases, J lost 3 bases, and 3 bases stayed unmatched. The CDR3 has 15 residues. CDR3 protein: CASSPAGGVYNEQFF. In DNA, the CDR3 is TGTGCCAGCAGCCCAGCGGGAGGGGTCTACAATGAGCAGTTCTTC.

This chain uses TRBV4-1 with TRBJ1-2; 7 nucleotides match TRBD1. The CDR3 length is 18 residues. Per germline, CDR1 MGHRA and CDR2 YSYEKL. The trim removed 2 bases at V and 4 bases at J, leaving 16 bases unmatched. Here the CDR3 reads CASSQIGIGGQRSYGYTF. DNA for the CDR3: TGCGCCAGCAGCCAAATTGGAATAGGGGGCCAGCGAAGCTATGGCTACACCTTC.

The rearrangement links TRBV18 to TRBJ1-4, with 8 bases lining up with TRBD1. This CDR3 contains 16 residues. The trim removed 0 bases at V and 8 bases at J, leaving 8 bases unmatched. In germline, CDR1 is KGHSH, CDR2 LQKENI. The DNA for the CDR3 is TGTGCCAGCTCACCACCGCAGCAGGGGGCTACCGAAAAACTGTTTTTT. Translating gives CASSPPQQGATEKLFF.

This sequence joins TRBV19 and TRBJ2-1, with D possibly matching TRBD1 (6 bases). This CDR3 is built from 15 residues. The germline gives CDR1 LNHDA, CDR2 SQIVND (reference sequence). Trimming took 1 base from V and 9 from J, leaving 16 bases between them. The CDR3 DNA is TGTGCCAGTAGTATAGTCGAATCCGACAGGCCTGAGCAGTTCTTC. It is translated as CASSIVESDRPEQFF.

This clone turned up a few times. V is TRBV4-3 and J is TRBJ2-3, with TRBD2 identical over 7 bases. This CDR3 contains 20 residues. V was clipped by 0 bases and J by 4 bases; unmatched bases: 19. Germline assignment: CDR1 LGHNA and CDR2 YSLEER. CDR3 DNA sequence: TGCGCCAGCAGCCAAGATTCAGGCGGGGGAGCCCCCGGATCATCAGATACGCAGTATTTT. Translating gives CASSQDSGGGAPGSSDTQYF.

V is TRBV5-6 and J is TRBJ2-2; D may match TRBD1 or TRBD2 (7 bases each). The V and J ends lost 6 bases and 5 bases respectively, with 20 bases between them. This CDR3 region has 16 residues. CDR1 SGHDT and CDR2 YYEEEE come from the germline V gene. CDR3 coding DNA: TGTGCCAGCAACACACACAGGGGAGGGAGGACCGGGGAGCTGTTTTTT. Its protein is CASNTHRGGRTGELFF.

This clone came up a few times. The genes are TRBV30 and TRBJ1-2, with 9 bases aligning to TRBD1. The junction had 4 bases not matched to a gene; V was cut back by 0 bases and J by 8 bases. CDR1 GTSNPN and CDR2 SVGIG come from the germline V gene (reference sequence). CDR3 size: 13 residues. CDR3 residues: CAWSVQGTGGYTF. The CDR3, as DNA: TGTGCCTGGAGTGTACAGGGGACAGGGGGCTACACCTTC.

This chain links TRBV5-1 with TRBJ2-3, with D unresolved. V was trimmed by 1 base and J by 3 bases, leaving 9 bases between them. CDR1 SGHRS and CDR2 YFSETQ come from the germline V gene. The CDR3 runs 14 residues. The CDR3 spells CASSLIPGTDTQYF. CDR3 DNA: TGCGCCAGCAGCTTGATTCCGGGTACAGATACGCAGTATTTT.

The CDR3 sequence: CASSASPSGTSGYGYTF. The CDR3 DNA is TGTGCCAGCAGCGCCTCACCGTCCGGGACAAGTGGCTATGGCTACACCTTC. The chain links TRBV9 to TRBJ1-2; TRBD1 might be the D (6 bases). The CDR3 is made up of 17 amino acids. Germline CDR1 SGDLS, CDR2 YYNGEE. Trimming shortened V by 3 bases and J by 4 bases, and 22 bases separated the two germline ends.

The chain links TRBV7-9 to TRBJ1-6; a weak D match, TRBD1 (5 bases). CDR3 length: 12 amino acids. Trimming left V 6 bases short and J 6 bases short, with 6 bases between. In germline, CDR1 is SEHNR, CDR2 FQNEAQ (reference sequence). The CDR3 DNA reads TGTGCCAGCAGGGGGGGTAATTCACCCCTCCACTTT. This translates into CASRGGNSPLHF.

A single count supports this clone. The rearrangement uses TRBV9 and TRBJ1-1, with 8 bases identical to TRBD1. The CDR3 totals 14 residues. Trimming took 4 bases from V and 5 from J; bases not matched to a gene: 7. Germline V gene lookup returns CDR1 SGDLS and CDR2 YYNGEE. As DNA, the CDR3 is TGTGCCAGCAGCAAGGGACAGGAGCCAACTGAAGCTTTCTTT. It translates to CASSKGQEPTEAFF.